This T cell receptor beta chain was captured in a study of T cells in Graves' hyperthyroidism and ophthalmopathy. Whole-study context: The blood sample was taken at first diagnosis, before treatment began.

This clonotype was recorded many times. What it binds is not known. Study-level results: In the analysis, a 13 V-J model separated ophthalmopathy from stable hyperthyroidism. Most clonotypes expanded in the thyroid (above 0.001) were also present in blood. Model output signaled ophthalmopathy a median around 6.9 months ahead of onset.

CDR1 and CDR2 from the germline V gene are MNHNS and SASEGT. Trimming removed 5 bases at V and 5 bases at J, with 15 bases between. The CDR3 runs to 14 residues. Amplification yielded TCR beta CDR3 regions, with RNA transcripts as the source. The TCR CDR3 first-round RT-PCR relied on the HTBI primer set. TCRdb re-derived calls from the multiplex PCR reads in MiXCR, one entry per CDR3 protein. The table has hundreds of thousands of distinct CDR3 sequences, around 15% seen once. The rearrangement uses TRBV6-1 and TRBJ1-2; possible D gene TRBD1, 6 bases. The sequencing input was blood. This clonotype originated in a man younger than 30 with Graves' ophthalmopathy. CDR3 amino acids: CASSTSGEGYGYTF. CDR3 DNA sequence: TGTGCCAGCAGTACCTCAGGGGAGGGGTATGGCTACACCTTC.